This TCR beta chain was captured by sequencing in a study of blood T cell repertoires in COVID-19 (dated by TCRdb to the early 2020s). The study in broad terms: The collaborator samples originated in the United States, Italy and Spain and spanned the acute and convalescent phases of COVID-19. The prospective study material was composed of cDNA or gDNA derived from T cells, B-cell-depleted T cells, or PBMCs. The dataset comprised deeply sampled blood TCRbeta repertoires from subjects exposed to, actively infected with, or recovered from COVID-19. The repertoires were made available in a free public database intended to serve as a resource for research on the immune response to SARS-CoV-2. The samples were drawn from two sources: the first 160 participants of the ongoing ImmuneRACE study, and over 1,000 subjects contributed by 6 global collaborators. Nearly every sample came with metadata listing a de-identified subject ID, COVID-19 status, age in years and sex. HLA class I and class II types, where available, came from metadata supplied by the sample provider rather than from assay-based typing. Broad study findings and their caveats: The quantity of clinical and demographic metadata differed by source and by participant and was supplied without curation.

The immunoSEQ Assay, a bias-controlled multiplex PCR, was used to amplify TCRbeta CDR3 regions from genomic DNA. Processing in the source paper ran as follows. Within the assay, amplification of reference gene primers was used to estimate how many nucleated cells each sample contained. Sequence reads were collapsed and filtered to measure the absolute abundance of every unique TCRbeta CDR3 rearrangement. For each sample, productive Simpson clonality was calculated as the square root of Simpson's diversity index across productive rearrangements. In its TCRdb copy, this immuneACCESS table keeps in-frame sequences only and misses some clones. Where compared with another copy, unresolved V genes explain less than half of these, and the others have no known cause. The DNA gave D and trimming, while V, J and clone size come from that table. The sample profile shows about 36,000 clones; 65% to 80% of them were found once. Roughly 2% of the sample rests with the top ten.

Worth noting for this clone: Its antigen is currently not known. No much larger clone exists at a distance of one base, and base qualities are not known.

The CDR3 measures 16 amino acids from cysteine to phenylalanine. The read is trimmed to its CDR3 DNA, 48 bases read in frame from base 1. CDR1 is given as SEHNR and CDR2 as FQNEAQ, both from the germline V gene (reference sequence). A distance of 15 bases separates the germline ends of V and J, which lose 5 bases and 4 bases respectively. Whole blood was collected in K2EDTA tubes by collaborating institutions according to the institutions' own protocols. For TCRbeta analysis, collaborators shipped samples in one of three forms: frozen whole blood, isolated PBMCs, or DNA extracted from either of those sample types.

The V gene is TRBV7-9 and the J gene is TRBJ2-6; the best D guess is TRBD1, with 6 bases matching. This TCR was recovered from a man aged 55 to 70 with active COVID-19. Sequenced sample: peripheral blood. CDR3 loop: CASSHNAGAGANVLTF. The DNA is TGTGCCAGCAGCCACAATGCAGGGGCAGGGGCCAACGTCCTGACTTTC.